This T cell receptor (beta chain) originates from a study of T cell repertoires in cytomegalovirus infection. MiXCR was run by TCRdb on the reads, yielding one entry per CDR3 protein. The sample carries 400,000 or so distinct CDR3 sequences, under 40% recorded once. CDR1 is SNHLY and CDR2 is FYNNEI in the germline V gene. V lost 5 bases and J lost 3, with 13 bases in between. The CDR3 sequence is 15 residues long. The sequenced sample consisted of PBMCs. The chain links TRBV2 to TRBJ1-4; D may be TRBD1 (6 bases). This TCR was sampled from a human donor in good health (CMV status not recorded). Some clones in this sample may be carry-over from other donors' samples. Here the CDR3 DNA reads TGTGCCAGCAGTAAGCCAGGGGATCCTAATGAAAAACTGTTTTTT. Its translation is CASSKPGDPNEKLFF.